This entry describes one TCR beta chain. This entry comes from a study of blood T cell repertoires in COVID-19. Background on the study: Sites across the United States, Italy and Spain contributed samples from acute and convalescent COVID-19.

TCRdb keeps only in-frame clones here, not all; method: immunoSEQ multiplex PCR. The table records 200,000 to 300,000 clones, 80% to 90% of them present only once. The CDR3 loop spans 14 amino acids. The germline gives CDR1 LNHDA, CDR2 SQIVND (reference sequence). Trimming shortened V by 7 bases and J by 1 base, and 13 bases separated the two germline ends. The gene calls are TRBV19 and TRBJ1-1; TRBD1 might be the D (5 bases). The specimen sequenced was peripheral blood. This sequence was found in a woman aged 35 to 49 who had recovered from COVID-19. CDR3 sequence reads: CASIRVRGNTEAFF. Here the CDR3 DNA reads TGTGCCAGTATACGGGTAAGGGGGAACACTGAAGCTTTCTTT.